The rows below give T cell receptor beta chains drawn from one sample of a study of blood T cell repertoires in COVID-19. Sequenced by immunoSEQ multiplex PCR; TCRdb stores in-frame clones only, minus some. Of 85,000 to 110,000 clones in the sample, roughly 85% are singletons; the top ten hold 3.1%. Sequenced input: peripheral blood. The origin of the receptors is a man aged 50 to 59 in a cohort sampled during active COVID-19. CDR3s include the opening cysteine and the closing phenylalanine or tryptophan. A D gene is named only where the DNA matches it firmly. Some rows have no size entry. The others give once, few or many, or a class for an expanded clone.

>.|TRBD1|TRBV5-1|TRBJ2-1
TGCGCCAGCAGCTTGGCAGGCAGGGGGACAGGTCAAAACAATGAGCAGTTCTTC
CASSLAGRGTGQNNEQFF
>.|TRBD1|TRBV28|TRBJ1-5
TGTGCCAGCAGACAGACAGGGTACCCCCAGCCCCAGCATTTT
CASRQTGYPQPQHF
>.|TRBD1|TRBV20-1|TRBJ2-7
TGCAGTGCTAGTTTCCGGGACAGGGGTTTGTGGGAGCAGTACTTC
CSASFRDRGLWEQYF
>.|TRBD1|TRBV6-5|TRBJ1-5
TGTGCCAGCAGAGCGACAGGGGGGAATCAGCCCCAGCATTTT
CASRATGGNQPQHF
>.|TRBD2|TRBV7-2|TRBJ2-1
TGTGCCAGCAGCTCCGGACTAGCGGGGGGTTCCAATGAGCAGTTCTTC
CASSSGLAGGSNEQFF
>.|.|TRBV5-4|TRBJ2-3
TGTGCCAGCAGCTTGGCGGGGGGCGGGACAGATACGCAGTATTTT
CASSLAGGGTDTQYF
>.|TRBD2|TRBV10-3|TRBJ2-7
TGTGCCATCAGTGATGGGCTAGCGGGGAACTACGAGCAGTACTTC
CAISDGLAGNYEQYF
>.|TRBD1|TRBV5-6|TRBJ1-5
TGTGCCAGCAGCCCGACAGGGGGCAATCAGCCCCAGCATTTT
CASSPTGGNQPQHF
>.|TRBD2|TRBV6-5|TRBJ2-5
TGTGCCAGCAGTTATCAGCGGGGGGCAGAGACCCAGTACTTC
CASSYQRGAETQYF
>.|TRBD1|TRBV5-5|TRBJ2-6
TGTGCCAGCAGCGTCGGGACAGGACTGGCCAACGTCCTGACTTTC
CASSVGTGLANVLTF
>.|TRBD1|TRBV6-6|TRBJ1-2
TGTGCCAGCAGTTTCTCACCGGACAGGGGGAGCTACACCTTC
CASSFSPDRGSYTF
>.|.|TRBV10-3|TRBJ2-3
TGTGCCATCAGTGAGTCTGCCCCCTCGGGGACTAGCACAGATACGCAGTATTTT
CAISESAPSGTSTDTQYF
>.|.|TRBV7-9|TRBJ2-3
TGTGCCAGCAGCTTAGGTACCGGGACATCTGGCACAGATACGCAGTATTTT
CASSLGTGTSGTDTQYF
>.|.|TRBV7-2|TRBJ2-3
TGTGCCAGCAGTTTAGTGGCAGGGGGCACAGATACGCAGTATTTT
CASSLVAGGTDTQYF
>.|.|TRBV12-3/TRBV12-4|TRBJ1-2
TGTGCCAGCAGTCCGACAGGAAGCTATGGCTACACCTTC
CASSPTGSYGYTF
>.|.|TRBV6-5|TRBJ2-5
TGTGCCAGCAGCTACAGCTCCTCAGGGGCCATAAAGACCCAGTACTTC
CASSYSSSGAIKTQYF
>.|TRBD1|TRBV4-3|TRBJ2-5
TGCGCCAGCAGCCAATCGACAGGGGATTTGGAGACCCAGTACTTC
CASSQSTGDLETQYF
>.|TRBD1|TRBV5-1|TRBJ1-4
TGCGCCAGCAGCCCCACGCCGGGACAGGGTAATGAAAAACTGTTTTTT
CASSPTPGQGNEKLFF
>once|TRBD1|TRBV5-1|TRBJ2-7
TGCGCCAGCAGCTTTTTAGGGGGCGTAGGCTACGAGCAGTACTTC
CASSFLGGVGYEQYF
>.|TRBD1|TRBV5-1|TRBJ2-7
TGCGCCAGCAGCTTGAGGCCGGGGACAGGGTCCGGGAACTACGAGCAGTACTTC
CASSLRPGTGSGNYEQYF
>few|TRBD1|TRBV2|TRBJ1-5
TGTGCCAGCAGCTACAGGGGTCGGAGCAATCAGCCCCAGCATTTT
CASSYRGRSNQPQHF
>.|TRBD2|TRBV9|TRBJ2-5
TGTGCCAGCAGCGTAGCAGCGGGGGAAAAAGAGACCCAGTACTTC
CASSVAAGEKETQYF
>.|.|TRBV28|TRBJ2-2
TGTGCCAGCAGACTTACCAATACGAACACCGGGGAGCTGTTTTTT
CASRLTNTNTGELFF
>once|.|TRBV19|TRBJ1-5
TGTGCCAGTAGTCCCTCCTCAGGGTTTAGCAATCAGCCCCAGCATTTT
CASSPSSGFSNQPQHF
>.|.|TRBV3-1/TRBV3-2|TRBJ1-5
TGTGCCAGCAGCCTAGCGGGGCAGAATCAGCCCCAGCATTTT
CASSLAGQNQPQHF
>.|TRBD2|TRBV7-6|TRBJ2-3
TGTGCCAGCAGCTTACGGACTAGCGGGGGCACAGATACGCAGTATTTT
CASSLRTSGGTDTQYF
>.|.|TRBV15|TRBJ2-5
TGTGCCACCAGACCCTGGACGGGAAGGCGAGAGACCCAGTACTTC
CATRPWTGRRETQYF
>.|TRBD2|TRBV9|TRBJ2-3
TGTGCCAGCAGCGTATGGGGACTAGCATCAGATACGCAGTATTTT
CASSVWGLASDTQYF
>.|TRBD1|TRBV11-2|TRBJ2-5
TGTGCCAGCAGTCAGGGCTCCAGGACAGGAGAGACCCAGTACTTC
CASSQGSRTGETQYF
>.|.|TRBV29-1|TRBJ1-1
TGCAGCGTTGAAGTGGGGCAAAACACTGAAGCTTTCTTT
CSVEVGQNTEAFF
>.|TRBD1|TRBV7-6|TRBJ1-3
TGTGCCAGCAGCTTACTACAGGGGTTGCGTGGAAACACCATATATTTT
CASSLLQGLRGNTIYF
>.|.|TRBV7-6|TRBJ1-3
TGTGCCAGCAGCTCAGGCATCGGGATACGAGGAAACACCATATATTTT
CASSSGIGIRGNTIYF
>.|TRBD2|TRBV6-5|TRBJ2-3
TGTGCCAGCAGTTACTCCGGGGGCGGGGGGATTTATACGCAGTATTTT
CASSYSGGGGIYTQYF
>.|.|TRBV27|TRBJ1-6
TGTGCCAGCAGTTTAACGGGGAACTATAATTCACCCCTCCACTTT
CASSLTGNYNSPLHF
>.|.|TRBV19|TRBJ2-1
TGTGCCAGTAGTAAACAGGGCTACAATGAGCAGTTCTTC
CASSKQGYNEQFF
>few|.|TRBV6-2/TRBV6-3|TRBJ1-1
TGTGCCAGCAGCCAGACAGCCAGGAACACTGAAGCTTTCTTT
CASSQTARNTEAFF
>.|.|TRBV6-5|TRBJ1-1
TGTGCCAGCAGATTGGGCCAGAACACTGAAGCTTTCTTT
CASRLGQNTEAFF
>.|.|TRBV9|TRBJ2-3
TGTGCCAGCAGCCCAGATCAAACGTTGCCCGAGCACTATAATAATCAGTATTTT
CASSPDQTLPEHYNNQYF
>.|.|TRBV4-3|TRBJ2-1
TGCGCCAGCAGCCAAGATCTCGAGTTTGAGCAGTTCTTC
CASSQDLEFEQFF
>.|.|TRBV3-1/TRBV3-2|TRBJ2-4
TGTGCCAGCAGCCAGTCTCTAAACATTCAGTACTTC
CASSQSLNIQYF
>.|.|TRBV5-4|TRBJ1-1
TGTGCCAGCAGCTTGGACGGGACTGAAGCTTTCTTT
CASSLDGTEAFF
>.|TRBD1|TRBV3-1/TRBV3-2|TRBJ1-6
TGTGCCAGCAGCCAAACAGGGGATTCACCCCTCCACTTT
CASSQTGDSPLHF
>.|TRBD1|TRBV19|TRBJ1-5
TGTGCCAGTCAGACCCGACAGGGATCATACCAGCCCCAGCATTTT
CASQTRQGSYQPQHF
>.|TRBD1|TRBV28|TRBJ1-6
TGTGCCAGCAGTGATTATCTAGGCAGGGGGATTCCCCTCCACTTT
CASSDYLGRGIPLHF
>.|TRBD2|TRBV11-3|TRBJ2-1
TGTGCCAGCAGCCTGGATGGCGGGGGGGCTTACAATGAGCAGTTCTTC
CASSLDGGGAYNEQFF
>.|.|TRBV13|TRBJ1-2
TGTGCCAGCAGCCCCCAGGGCATCTATGGCTACACCTTC
CASSPQGIYGYTF
>.|.|TRBV5-4|TRBJ2-5
TGTGCCAGCAGCTACAAAACGGGGGTCAGAGAGACCCAGTACTTC
CASSYKTGVRETQYF
>.|TRBD1|TRBV3-1/TRBV3-2|TRBJ1-5
TGTGCCAGCAGCCGGGGACAGGGGAAGCCCCAGCATTTT
CASSRGQGKPQHF
>.|TRBD1|TRBV9|TRBJ2-7
TGTGCCAGCAGCGTAGGGACAGGGGGCATCTACGAGCAGTACTTC
CASSVGTGGIYEQYF
>.|.|TRBV10-2|TRBJ1-5
TGCGCCAGCAGTGAGGCGGGGAGGCAGCCCCAGCATTTT
CASSEAGRQPQHF
>.|.|TRBV6-5|TRBJ1-2
TGTGCCAGCAGTTCCGCGGGGTGGATCAACTATGGCTACACCTTC
CASSSAGWINYGYTF
>.|TRBD1|TRBV19|TRBJ2-3
TGTGCCAGCAGAAGACAGGGCTACACAGATACGCAGTATTTT
CASRRQGYTDTQYF
>.|.|TRBV6-5|TRBJ2-2
TGTGCCAGCACCCCCGGGGAAATCACCGGGGAGCTGTTTTTT
CASTPGEITGELFF
>.|.|TRBV7-9|TRBJ2-1
TGTGCCAGCAGCCCCCCACGGGGAGCTCTGAATGAGCAGTTCTTC
CASSPPRGALNEQFF
>.|.|TRBV5-1|TRBJ1-1
TGCGCCAGCAGCTTGGGGGGAGGGATAGACATGAACACTGAAGCTTTCTTT
CASSLGGGIDMNTEAFF
>.|.|TRBV7-2|TRBJ1-5
TGTGCCAGCAGCTTAGTGGGGGCCAATCAGCCCCAGCATTTT
CASSLVGANQPQHF
>.|.|TRBV11-3|TRBJ2-1
TGTGCCAGCAGCTTACAGGCCGGCTCCTACAATGAGCAGTTCTTC
CASSLQAGSYNEQFF
>.|.|TRBV25-1|TRBJ1-1
TGTGCCCCCAGGGCGGCTGAAGCTTTCTTT
CAPRAAEAFF